This is a list of T cell receptor beta chains from one sample in a study of blood T cell repertoires in COVID-19. The protocol was immunoSEQ multiplex PCR, while the TCRdb copy is restricted to in-frame clones and leaves out a portion. The sample shows about 250,000 clones, approximately 85% of them seen only once. Input material: peripheral blood. The source is a human donor with COVID-19, enrolled during active disease. The donor label of this sample is uncertain. Each CDR3 is given with its conserved first and last residue. Fields, in order: V gene, J gene, D gene, clone size, CDR3 protein, CDR3 DNA. A D gene is named only where the DNA matches it firmly. Rows give clone size only sometimes, using once, few, many, or a class for an expanded clone.

V gene: TRBV9; J gene: TRBJ2-1; D gene: TRBD2; clone size: once; CDR3 protein: CASSVLLAGVDEQFF; CDR3 DNA: TGTGCCAGCAGCGTACTACTAGCGGGAGTAGATGAGCAGTTCTTC
V gene: TRBV21-1; J gene: TRBJ2-1; D gene: -; clone size: -; CDR3 protein: CASSRAAGTVGNRSNEQFF; CDR3 DNA: TGTGCCAGCAGCAGGGCCGCGGGTACGGTCGGAAACCGTTCCAATGAGCAGTTCTTC
V gene: TRBV27; J gene: TRBJ2-7; D gene: -; clone size: -; CDR3 protein: CASILVTGFGYEQYF; CDR3 DNA: TGTGCCAGCATCCTCGTGACGGGTTTCGGCTACGAGCAGTACTTC
V gene: TRBV5-6; J gene: TRBJ1-2; D gene: -; clone size: -; CDR3 protein: CASSFEGYGYTF; CDR3 DNA: TGTGCCAGCAGCTTTGAGGGCTATGGCTACACCTTC
V gene: TRBV29-1; J gene: TRBJ1-2; D gene: -; clone size: -; CDR3 protein: CSVDEGDNYGYTF; CDR3 DNA: TGCAGCGTTGACGAGGGGGATAACTATGGCTACACCTTC
V gene: TRBV7-2; J gene: TRBJ2-3; D gene: TRBD2; clone size: -; CDR3 protein: CASSYRLAGVADTQYF; CDR3 DNA: TGTGCCAGCAGCTACCGACTAGCGGGAGTCGCAGATACGCAGTATTTT
V gene: TRBV11-2; J gene: TRBJ2-1; D gene: -; clone size: -; CDR3 protein: CASSLGNWQGNEQFF; CDR3 DNA: TGTGCCAGCAGCTTAGGAAATTGGCAGGGCAATGAGCAGTTCTTC
V gene: TRBV7-9; J gene: TRBJ1-2; D gene: TRBD1; clone size: -; CDR3 protein: CASSLGAGGTYGYTF; CDR3 DNA: TGTGCCAGCAGCTTAGGGGCAGGGGGCACCTATGGCTACACCTTC
V gene: TRBV3-1/TRBV3-2; J gene: TRBJ1-1; D gene: TRBD1; clone size: -; CDR3 protein: CASSVRTGVEAFF; CDR3 DNA: TGTGCCAGCAGCGTCAGGACAGGGGTTGAAGCTTTCTTT
V gene: TRBV5-4; J gene: TRBJ2-7; D gene: -; clone size: -; CDR3 protein: CASSLIGGAGNEQYF; CDR3 DNA: TGTGCCAGCAGCTTAATTGGGGGCGCTGGGAACGAGCAGTACTTC
V gene: TRBV3-1/TRBV3-2; J gene: TRBJ1-4; D gene: -; clone size: -; CDR3 protein: CASSQGSYEKLFF; CDR3 DNA: TGTGCCAGCAGCCAGGGCAGTTACGAAAAACTGTTTTTT
V gene: TRBV27; J gene: TRBJ2-1; D gene: -; clone size: -; CDR3 protein: CASLSYNEQFF; CDR3 DNA: TGTGCCAGTCTCTCCTACAATGAGCAGTTCTTC
V gene: TRBV28; J gene: TRBJ1-1; D gene: -; clone size: -; CDR3 protein: CASLQFTEAFF; CDR3 DNA: TGTGCCAGCTTACAGTTTACTGAAGCTTTCTTT